A selection of T cell receptor beta chains follows, all from one sample in a study of neurological immune-mediated disorders. MiXCR, run by TCRdb on the 5' RACE reads, gives a single entry per CDR3 protein. In the table there are approximately 48,000 distinct CDR3 sequences, 10% to 13% of which are singletons. Sequences were obtained from PBMCs. The receptors were sampled from a man between 65 and 80 years old with HTLV-1-associated myelopathy (HAM/TSP). The CDR3 runs from the conserved cysteine through the conserved F or W. D genes are given only for firm matches. Clone size is given for some rows only: seen once, a few or many times, or a class if the clone is expanded.

abundance	d_gene	v_gene	j_gene	CDR3nt	CDR3aa
many	TRBD1	TRBV20-1	TRBJ2-5	TGCAGTGCAGCCTTCGGACAGGGGGCTCGGGAGACCCAGTACTTC	CSAAFGQGARETQYF
many	-	TRBV12-3/TRBV12-4	TRBJ2-6	TGTGCCAGCAGTTCCCCCCGTCAAACTGGGGCCAACGTCCTGACTTTC	CASSSPRQTGANVLTF
many	-	TRBV4-2	TRBJ2-3	TGTGCCAGCAGACAAGTCACCACAGATACGCAGTATTTT	CASRQVTTDTQYF
few	TRBD1	TRBV18	TRBJ2-6	TGTGCCAGCTCACCAAAGACAGGGACTGGGGCCAACGTCCTGACTTTC	CASSPKTGTGANVLTF
many	-	TRBV5-1	TRBJ1-4	TGCGCCAGCAGCTTGGGCTCCTTTGGTGAAAAACTGTTTTTT	CASSLGSFGEKLFF
many	TRBD2	TRBV20-1	TRBJ2-1	TGCAGTGCTAGAGATCTCCGACTAGCGGGAATCGACACACAGTTCTTC	CSARDLRLAGIDTQFF
many	TRBD2	TRBV6-5	TRBJ2-5	TGTGCCAGCACTCCTAATAGCGGGAGTAAAGAGACCCAGTACTTC	CASTPNSGSKETQYF
many	TRBD2	TRBV5-1	TRBJ2-7	TGCGCCAGCAGGCGGGAGGGACCCTACGAGCAGTACTTC	CASRREGPYEQYF
many	-	TRBV12-3/TRBV12-4	TRBJ2-3	TGTGCCAGCAGTCGACCCACTAGCCCGGATACGCAGTATTTT	CASSRPTSPDTQYF
many	-	TRBV20-1	TRBJ2-1	TGCAGTGCTTATCCCTCTACCGGAGGGGGGAATGAGCAGTTCTTC	CSAYPSTGGGNEQFF
many	TRBD1	TRBV5-1	TRBJ2-1	TGCGCCAGCAGCGACGGACAGGGGGCTCACAATGAGCAGTTCTTC	CASSDGQGAHNEQFF
-	TRBD1	TRBV7-6	TRBJ2-2	TGTGCCAGCAGCTTGGAGACAGGGTTCATGGGGGAGCTGTTTTTT	CASSLETGFMGELFF
many	-	TRBV12-3/TRBV12-4	TRBJ2-4	TGTGCCAGCACCCCCGATCAGAACATTCAGTACTTC	CASTPDQNIQYF
many	-	TRBV5-6	TRBJ1-1	TGTGCCAGCAGCTGGGTCGAATCGCGGGACACTGAAGCTTTCTTT	CASSWVESRDTEAFF
many	TRBD2	TRBV7-2	TRBJ2-3	TGTGCCAGCAGCTTAGCCGGGACTAGCCTCACAGATACGCAGTATTTT	CASSLAGTSLTDTQYF
-	-	TRBV12-3/TRBV12-4	TRBJ2-5	TGTGCCAGCAGGGCGGGGCGAGGACAGACCCAGTACTTC	CASRAGRGQTQYF
many	TRBD1	TRBV27	TRBJ2-7	TGTGCCAGCAGTTTACCCCCGGGACAGGGCGAGCAGTACTTC	CASSLPPGQGEQYF
many	TRBD2	TRBV20-1	TRBJ2-1	TGCAGTGCTAGAGTAGCGGGTCTTTCCTACAATGAGCAGTTCTTC	CSARVAGLSYNEQFF
medium-sized	-	TRBV20-1	TRBJ2-5	TGCAGTGCTAGAGACGGAGAGACCCAGTACTTC	CSARDGETQYF
many	-	TRBV5-5	TRBJ2-7	TGTGCCAGCAGCTTGAGGGACACCATCCTCTACGAGCAGTACTTC	CASSLRDTILYEQYF